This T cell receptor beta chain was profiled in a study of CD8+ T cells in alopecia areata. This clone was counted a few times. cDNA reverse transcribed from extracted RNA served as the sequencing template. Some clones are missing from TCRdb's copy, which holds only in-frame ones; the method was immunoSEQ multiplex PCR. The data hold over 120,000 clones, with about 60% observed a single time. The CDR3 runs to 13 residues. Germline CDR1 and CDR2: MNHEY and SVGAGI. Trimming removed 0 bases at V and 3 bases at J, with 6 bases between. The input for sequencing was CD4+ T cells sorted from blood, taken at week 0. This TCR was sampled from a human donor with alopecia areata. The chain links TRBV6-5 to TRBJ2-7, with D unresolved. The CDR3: CASSYSIDYEQYF. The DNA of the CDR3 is TGTGCCAGCAGTTACTCAATTGACTACGAGCAGTACTTC.